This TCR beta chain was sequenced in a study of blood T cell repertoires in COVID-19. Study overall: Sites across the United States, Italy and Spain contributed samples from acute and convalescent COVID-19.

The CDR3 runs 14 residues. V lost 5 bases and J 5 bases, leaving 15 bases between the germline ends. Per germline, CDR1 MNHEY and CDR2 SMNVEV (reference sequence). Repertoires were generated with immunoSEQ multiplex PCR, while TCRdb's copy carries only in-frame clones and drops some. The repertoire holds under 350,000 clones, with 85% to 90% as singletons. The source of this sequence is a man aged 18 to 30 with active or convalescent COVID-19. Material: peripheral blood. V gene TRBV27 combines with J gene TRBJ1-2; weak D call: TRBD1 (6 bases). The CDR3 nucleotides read TGTGCCAGCAGTAACTTGGTGGGGGCTTATGGCTACACCTTC. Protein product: CASSNLVGAYGYTF.